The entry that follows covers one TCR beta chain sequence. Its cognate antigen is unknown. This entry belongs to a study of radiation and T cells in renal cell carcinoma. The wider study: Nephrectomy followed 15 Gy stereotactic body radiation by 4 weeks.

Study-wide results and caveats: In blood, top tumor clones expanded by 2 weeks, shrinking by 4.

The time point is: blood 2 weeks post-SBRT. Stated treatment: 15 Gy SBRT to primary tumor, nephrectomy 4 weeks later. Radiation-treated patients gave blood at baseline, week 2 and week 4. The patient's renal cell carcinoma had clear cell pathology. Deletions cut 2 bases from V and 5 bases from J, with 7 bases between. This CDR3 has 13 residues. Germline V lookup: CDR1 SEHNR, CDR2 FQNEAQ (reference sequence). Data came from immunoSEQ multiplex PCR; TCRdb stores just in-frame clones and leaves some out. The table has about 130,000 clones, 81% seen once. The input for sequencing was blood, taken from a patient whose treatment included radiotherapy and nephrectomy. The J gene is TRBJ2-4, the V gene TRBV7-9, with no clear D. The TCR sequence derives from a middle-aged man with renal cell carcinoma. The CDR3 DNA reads TGTGCCAGCAGCTTATCCGGCGAAAACATTCAGTACTTC. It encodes CASSLSGENIQYF.